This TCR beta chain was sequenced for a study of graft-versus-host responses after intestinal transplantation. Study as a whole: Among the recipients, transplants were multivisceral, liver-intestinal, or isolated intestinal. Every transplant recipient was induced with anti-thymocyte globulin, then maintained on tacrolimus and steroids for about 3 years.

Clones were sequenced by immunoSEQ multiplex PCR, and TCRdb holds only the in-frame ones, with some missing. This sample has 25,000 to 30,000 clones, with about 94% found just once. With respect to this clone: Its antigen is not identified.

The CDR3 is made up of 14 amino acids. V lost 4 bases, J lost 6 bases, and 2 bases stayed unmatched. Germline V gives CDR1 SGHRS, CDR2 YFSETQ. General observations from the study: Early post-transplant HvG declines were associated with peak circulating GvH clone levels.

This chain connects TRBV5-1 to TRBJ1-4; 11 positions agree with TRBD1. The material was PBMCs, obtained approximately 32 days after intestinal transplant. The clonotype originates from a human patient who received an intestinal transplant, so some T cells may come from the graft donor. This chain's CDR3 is CASSLGQGDEKLFF. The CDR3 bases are TGCGCCAGCAGCCTGGGACAGGGGGATGAAAAACTGTTTTTT.